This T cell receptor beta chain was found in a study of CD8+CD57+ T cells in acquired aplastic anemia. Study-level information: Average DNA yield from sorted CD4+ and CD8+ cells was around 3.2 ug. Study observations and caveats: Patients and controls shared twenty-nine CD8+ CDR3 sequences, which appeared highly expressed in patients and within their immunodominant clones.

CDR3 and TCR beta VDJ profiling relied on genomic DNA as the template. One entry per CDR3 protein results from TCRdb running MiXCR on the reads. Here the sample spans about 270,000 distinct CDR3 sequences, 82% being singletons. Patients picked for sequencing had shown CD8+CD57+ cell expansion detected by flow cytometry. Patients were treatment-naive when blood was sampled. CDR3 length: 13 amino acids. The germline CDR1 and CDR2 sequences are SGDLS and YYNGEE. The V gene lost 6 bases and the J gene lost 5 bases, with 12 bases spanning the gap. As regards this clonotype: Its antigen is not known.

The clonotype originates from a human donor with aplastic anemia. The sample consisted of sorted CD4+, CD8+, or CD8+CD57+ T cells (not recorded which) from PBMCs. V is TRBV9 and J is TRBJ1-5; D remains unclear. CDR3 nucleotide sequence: TGTGCCAGCAAGGCAGTCACTTATCAGCCCCAGCATTTT. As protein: CASKAVTYQPQHF.